This T cell receptor (beta chain) was sequenced in a study of memory CD4+ T cells and cytomegalovirus serostatus. For the study at large: This sample comes from healthy Belgian adults, under 10 CMV seropositive, approximately 22 seronegative.

Single viable CD3+CD4+CD8-CD45RO+ cells were sorted as the memory CD4+ T cells. Positive selection with CD4 microbeads enriched total CD4+ T cells. Assay used: immunoSEQ multiplex PCR; TCRdb lists only in-frame clones, some missing. The data contain 40,000 or so clones, about 73% of them singletons. Germline lookup yields CDR1 KGHSH and CDR2 LQKENI. This CDR3 is 13 amino acids long. The V and J ends lost 2 bases and 1 base respectively, with 5 bases between them. Sequenced sample: memory CD4+ T cells from blood. The TCR originated in an adult in good health and CMV-seronegative. The gene calls are TRBV18 and TRBJ1-1; D is unclear. Here the CDR3 DNA reads TGTGCCAGCTCACCATCGGCGAACACTGAAGCTTTCTTT. Translation gives CASSPSANTEAFF.